This record concerns one T cell receptor (beta chain) sequence. This record comes from a study of blood T cell repertoires in COVID-19. Study overall: Spain, Italy and the United States supplied samples that represented acute and convalescent COVID-19. Sample material is recorded as cDNA or gDNA derived from T cells, B-cell-depleted T cells, or PBMCs.

Original processing methods: Using reference gene primer amplification, nucleated cell counts were estimated. Here immunoSEQ multiplex PCR was the method, and the copy in TCRdb shows in-frame clones only, minus some. V and J calls and clone size come straight from that table; D and trimming were deduced from the DNA. The sample carries under 20,000 clones, approximately 88% recorded once. The sample was peripheral blood. The TCR comes from a human donor in a cohort sampled during active COVID-19.

CDR3 amino acids: CASTMGGDPPSKNIQYF. CDR3 coding DNA: TGTGCCAGCACAATGGGGGGAGACCCCCCATCCAAAAACATTCAGTACTTC. The J gene is TRBJ2-4, the V gene TRBV28; D might be TRBD2 (6 bases). Germline V lookup: CDR1 MDHEN, CDR2 SYDVKM. The CDR3 is made up of 17 amino acids. Deletions cut 7 bases from V and 2 bases from J, with 21 bases between.